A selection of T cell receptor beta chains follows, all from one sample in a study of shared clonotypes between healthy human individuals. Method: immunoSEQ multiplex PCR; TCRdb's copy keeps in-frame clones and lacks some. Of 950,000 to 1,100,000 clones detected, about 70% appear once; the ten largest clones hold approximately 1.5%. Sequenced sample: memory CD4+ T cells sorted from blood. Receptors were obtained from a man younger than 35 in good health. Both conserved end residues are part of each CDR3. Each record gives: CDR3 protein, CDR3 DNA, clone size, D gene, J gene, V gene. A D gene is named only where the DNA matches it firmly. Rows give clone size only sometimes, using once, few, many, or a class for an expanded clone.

CDR3aa: CAIRPQGSSGNTIYF
CDR3nt: TGTGCCATCAGACCACAGGGTTCCTCTGGAAACACCATATATTTT
abundance: -
d_gene: -
j_gene: TRBJ1-3
v_gene: TRBV10-3

CDR3aa: CASSAGQPPYEQYF
CDR3nt: TGTGCCAGCAGTGCTGGACAGCCCCCCTACGAGCAGTACTTC
abundance: many
d_gene: -
j_gene: TRBJ2-7
v_gene: TRBV28

CDR3aa: CASRTPGRETQYF
CDR3nt: TGTGCCAGCAGGACTCCAGGACGAGAGACCCAGTACTTC
abundance: many
d_gene: -
j_gene: TRBJ2-5
v_gene: TRBV6-6

CDR3aa: CASSLGRGVAKNIQYF
CDR3nt: TGTGCCAGCAGCTTGGGACGGGGTGTAGCCAAAAACATTCAGTACTTC
abundance: -
d_gene: -
j_gene: TRBJ2-4
v_gene: TRBV5-4

CDR3aa: CASSGGLNYEQYF
CDR3nt: TGTGCCAGCAGCGGGGGTCTTAACTACGAGCAGTACTTC
abundance: -
d_gene: -
j_gene: TRBJ2-7
v_gene: TRBV5-6

CDR3aa: CASRQGQGQEDTQYF
CDR3nt: TGTGCCAGCAGACAGGGACAGGGGCAGGAAGATACGCAGTATTTT
abundance: -
d_gene: TRBD1
j_gene: TRBJ2-3
v_gene: TRBV6-6

CDR3aa: CASTGEGQPQHF
CDR3nt: TGTGCCTCCACAGGGGAGGGTCAGCCCCAGCATTTT
abundance: few
d_gene: TRBD1
j_gene: TRBJ1-5
v_gene: TRBV10-3

CDR3aa: CASSQTGGTDTQYF
CDR3nt: TGTGCCAGCAGCCAGACTGGCGGCACAGATACGCAGTATTTT
abundance: -
d_gene: -
j_gene: TRBJ2-3
v_gene: TRBV6-4

CDR3aa: CASSEQGTVNTEAFF
CDR3nt: TGTGCCAGCAGTGAACAGGGGACCGTGAACACTGAAGCTTTCTTT
abundance: once
d_gene: -
j_gene: TRBJ1-1
v_gene: TRBV2

CDR3aa: CASSPTGVEPQHF
CDR3nt: TGTGCCAGCAGCCCGACAGGGGTAGAGCCCCAGCATTTT
abundance: once
d_gene: TRBD1
j_gene: TRBJ1-5
v_gene: TRBV9

CDR3aa: CASNHLTSGKLNEQFF
CDR3nt: TGTGCCAGCAACCATCTGACTAGCGGGAAATTGAATGAGCAGTTCTTC
abundance: -
d_gene: TRBD2
j_gene: TRBJ2-1
v_gene: TRBV19

CDR3aa: CASRIQGRTEAFF
CDR3nt: TGTGCCAGCAGGATACAGGGCAGGACTGAAGCTTTCTTT
abundance: -
d_gene: -
j_gene: TRBJ1-1
v_gene: TRBV7-2

CDR3aa: CASRRMEDTQYF
CDR3nt: TGCGCCAGCAGGAGGATGGAAGATACGCAGTATTTT
abundance: -
d_gene: -
j_gene: TRBJ2-3
v_gene: TRBV10-2

CDR3aa: CASSRGNTGELFF
CDR3nt: TGTGCCAGCTCAAGGGGTAACACCGGGGAGCTGTTTTTT
abundance: -
d_gene: -
j_gene: TRBJ2-2
v_gene: TRBV6-4

CDR3aa: CASSRAGQAYTEAFF
CDR3nt: TGCGCCAGCAGCCGAGCGGGACAGGCTTACACTGAAGCTTTCTTT
abundance: few
d_gene: TRBD1
j_gene: TRBJ1-1
v_gene: TRBV5-1

CDR3aa: CASSGQGSNNSPLHF
CDR3nt: TGTGCCAGCTCAGGACAGGGTTCTAATAATTCACCCCTCCACTTT
abundance: -
d_gene: TRBD1
j_gene: TRBJ1-6
v_gene: TRBV18

CDR3aa: CASSLGTLSYNEQFF
CDR3nt: TGTGCCAGCAGCTTAGGGACCCTCTCCTACAATGAGCAGTTCTTC
abundance: -
d_gene: -
j_gene: TRBJ2-1
v_gene: TRBV11-2

CDR3aa: CASSCPYCIAAGTDTQYF
CDR3nt: TGTGCTAGCAGCTGCCCCTATTGTATCGCGGCCGGCACAGATACGCAGTATTTT
abundance: -
d_gene: -
j_gene: TRBJ2-3
v_gene: TRBV7-7

CDR3aa: CASSIGVSGYTF
CDR3nt: TGTGCCAGTAGTATCGGAGTGAGTGGCTACACCTTC
abundance: few
d_gene: -
j_gene: TRBJ1-2
v_gene: TRBV19

CDR3aa: CAWSVPPGANSPLHF
CDR3nt: TGTGCCTGGAGTGTACCCCCTGGTGCGAATTCACCCCTCCACTTT
abundance: -
d_gene: -
j_gene: TRBJ1-6
v_gene: TRBV30

CDR3aa: CASSLDSSPRSGANVLTF
CDR3nt: TGTGCCAGCAGCCTGGACTCCTCTCCCCGCTCTGGGGCCAACGTCCTGACTTTC
abundance: few
d_gene: -
j_gene: TRBJ2-6
v_gene: TRBV5-5

CDR3aa: CASSPAGYGYTF
CDR3nt: TGTGCCAGCTCCCCAGCTGGGTATGGCTACACCTTC
abundance: -
d_gene: -
j_gene: TRBJ1-2
v_gene: TRBV18

CDR3aa: CASSSGGTGTEAFF
CDR3nt: TGCGCCAGCAGCTCAGGGGGCACAGGGACGGAAGCTTTCTTT
abundance: -
d_gene: TRBD1
j_gene: TRBJ1-1
v_gene: TRBV5-1

CDR3aa: CASGSRVPGELFF
CDR3nt: TGTGCCAGCGGCTCCAGGGTCCCCGGGGAGCTGTTTTTT
abundance: few
d_gene: -
j_gene: TRBJ2-2
v_gene: TRBV27

CDR3aa: CASSQDPLGTGGETQYF
CDR3nt: TGCGCCAGCAGCCAAGATCCATTGGGGACAGGGGGGGAGACCCAGTACTTC
abundance: -
d_gene: TRBD1
j_gene: TRBJ2-5
v_gene: TRBV4-1

CDR3aa: CASSPSTVQETQYF
CDR3nt: TGTGCCAGCTCACCAAGCACAGTTCAAGAGACCCAGTACTTC
abundance: few
d_gene: -
j_gene: TRBJ2-5
v_gene: TRBV18

CDR3aa: CASSQLLGTDTQYF
CDR3nt: TGCGCCAGCAGCCAGCTACTAGGTACAGATACGCAGTATTTT
abundance: -
d_gene: -
j_gene: TRBJ2-3
v_gene: TRBV4-3

CDR3aa: CASSPWAKGTEAFF
CDR3nt: TGTGCCAGCAGCCCCTGGGCGAAGGGCACTGAAGCTTTCTTT
abundance: -
d_gene: -
j_gene: TRBJ1-1
v_gene: TRBV7-2

CDR3aa: CASKRGQGKSGYEQYF
CDR3nt: TGTGCCAGCAAACGGGGACAGGGTAAATCCGGTTACGAGCAGTACTTC
abundance: -
d_gene: TRBD1
j_gene: TRBJ2-7
v_gene: TRBV2